This T cell receptor (beta chain) derives from a study of metastatic and nonmetastatic thyroid tumors. CDR1 and CDR2 (germline): SGHAT, FQNNGV. The CDR3 length is 18 residues. With V trimmed by 0 bases and J by 0 bases, 9 bases remained unmatched. TCRdb redid the clone calls on the PCR reads using MiXCR. This table holds tens of thousands of clones, roughly a quarter found once. Before thyroid surgery, none of the patients had received any treatment. The sequence was obtained from a female donor with papillary thyroid cancer or a benign thyroid nodule (not recorded which). Some clones in this sample may be carry-over from other donors' samples. The gene calls are TRBV11-2 and TRBJ2-7; the match to TRBD1 covers 9 bases. The sequencing sample was made of blood. The DNA for the CDR3 is TGTGCCAGCAGCTTAGACCGGGACAGGGCCCTAAACTCCTACGAGCAGTACTTC. Protein: CASSLDRDRALNSYEQYF.